One TCR beta chain is described in this entry. Its antigen is still unknown. The record has no base qualities; no much larger clone is one base away. TCRbeta CDR3 regions were amplified from genomic DNA using the immunoSEQ Assay, a bias-controlled multiplex PCR. The original pipeline was this. Nucleated cell counts per sample were estimated from amplification of reference gene primers within the assay. To quantify the absolute abundance of each unique TCRbeta CDR3 rearrangement, sequence reads were collapsed and filtered. Productive Simpson clonality was computed per sample as the square root of Simpson's diversity index over productive rearrangements. TCRdb limited this immuneACCESS table to in-frame rearrangements with V and J called. A share of clones is missing; checked studies link under half to unresolved V genes, and the rest is unexplained. That table gives V, J and clone size, and the DNA gave D and trimming. This sample comprises 180,000 or so clones, roughly 88% of them detected only once. 7.5% to 10% of the sample rests with the top ten.

After removal of 5 bases from V and 4 bases from J, the junction retains 5 bases not matched to a gene. For CDR1 and CDR2, the germline V gene (reference sequence) lists LGHDT and YNNKEL. The CDR3 starts with the cysteine, ends with the phenylalanine, and has 13 residues. Kept here is only the CDR3 DNA, which spans 39 bases and is read in frame from base 1. The data are from a study of blood T cell repertoires in COVID-19 (dated by TCRdb to the early 2020s). For the wider study: The collaborator samples originated in the United States, Italy and Spain and spanned the acute and convalescent phases of COVID-19. The repertoires were made available in a free public database intended to serve as a resource for research on the immune response to SARS-CoV-2. The material from the prospective study consisted of cDNA or gDNA derived from T cells, B-cell-depleted T cells, or PBMCs. Deeply sampled blood TCRbeta repertoires from subjects exposed to, actively infected with, or recovered from COVID-19 were included in the dataset. HLA class I and class II types, where available, came from metadata supplied by the sample provider rather than from assay-based typing. Sample metadata almost always included a de-identified subject ID, COVID-19 status, age in years and sex. The samples were drawn from two sources: the first 160 participants of the ongoing ImmuneRACE study, and about 1,300 subjects contributed by 6 global collaborators. Overall study outcomes, separate from this receptor: The amount of clinical and demographic metadata varied by source and participant and was provided uncurated.

Collaborating institutions collected whole blood in K2EDTA tubes following their own protocols. For TCRbeta analysis, collaborators shipped samples as frozen whole blood, isolated PBMCs, or DNA extracted from either of those sample types. This sequence uses TRBV3-1 (or the pseudogene TRBV3-2) and TRBJ2-7, and 7 bases in between align with TRBD1. This sequence originates from a woman older than 75 with acute or convalescent COVID-19. The sequencing input was peripheral blood. At the DNA level, the sequence is TGTGCCAGCAGCGTACAGGGGCCGTACGAGCAGTACTTC. This codes for CASSVQGPYEQYF.